Following are 14 T cell receptor beta chains from one sample sequenced in a study of molecular identifiers for immune sequencing clone quantification. Each CDR3 protein gets one entry after TCRdb re-called the PCR reads with MiXCR. Among about 320,000 distinct CDR3 sequences listed, about 21% were seen once. The material sequenced was naive CD8+ T cells from blood, with Jurkat cell RNA spiked in. Subset of the sample: FACS-sorted CD8+CD4-CCR7+CD45RA+ naive T cells. These TCRs come from a human donor in good health. Some libraries in this study had Jurkat cell RNA spiked in.

Concerning this clonotype: The germline gene is not matched at one end of the junction; a read error may be the cause. J is TRBJ2-7 and V is TRBV13; 8 nucleotides align to TRBD1. The CDR3 spans 15 residues. Germline V lookup: CDR1 PRHDT, CDR2 FYEKMQ (reference sequence). The DNA for the CDR3 is TGTGCCGGCAGCTTAGGCCAGGGGGCGCGGTACGAGCAGTACTTC. Its protein is CAGSLGQGARYEQYF.

This clonotype appeared many times. This chain joins TRBV29-1 and TRBJ2-7; the D gene could be TRBD1 or TRBD2 (6 bases each). Germline values: CDR1 SQVTM, CDR2 ANQGSEA. Deletions cut 7 bases from V and 2 bases from J, with 15 bases between. CDR3 size: 13 residues. DNA for the CDR3: TGCAGCGCCAGAACGGGGGCCACCTACGAGCAGTACTTC. This encodes CSARTGATYEQYF.

The genes are TRBV6-2 or TRBV6-3 and TRBJ2-3; the D is unclear. V lost 2 bases to trimming and J lost 0 bases, with 9 bases between them. The CDR3 length is 15 residues. Per the germline V gene, CDR1 is MNHEY and CDR2 is SVGEGT. CDR3 sequence: CASSYQSRSTDTQYF. The CDR3 coding sequence is TGTGCCAGCAGTTACCAAAGCAGAAGCACAGATACGCAGTATTTT.

Ten or more counts support this clonotype. J is TRBJ2-7 and V is TRBV7-2; 7 bases fit TRBD2. The junction had 5 bases not matched to a gene; V was cut back by 3 bases and J by 3 bases. Germline lookup yields CDR1 SGHTA and CDR2 FQGNSA. The CDR3 runs 14 residues. The CDR3 protein is CASSFSGYHYEQYF. The CDR3 DNA reads TGTGCCAGCAGCTTTAGCGGGTATCACTACGAGCAGTACTTC.

This clonotype was observed a few times. This rearrangement joins TRBV4-3 to TRBJ2-7; tentative D call: TRBD1 (5 bases). The ends were cut back, 0 bases at V and 7 bases at J, with 19 bases in the middle. The CDR3 loop spans 16 amino acids. Germline values: CDR1 LGHNA, CDR2 YSLEER. In DNA form, the CDR3 reads TGCGCCAGCAGCCAAGATCTTAGGCAGGGTCTAGGTGAGCAGTACTTC. It translates to CASSQDLRQGLGEQYF.

The rearrangement uses TRBV7-6 and TRBJ2-5; 9 bases agree with TRBD1. Germline CDR1 and CDR2: SGHVS and FNYEAQ. V lost 3 bases, J lost 2 bases, and 4 bases stayed unmatched. This CDR3 has 15 residues. The CDR3 reads CASSLDRGLQETQYF. Here the CDR3 DNA reads TGTGCCAGCAGCTTGGACAGGGGCCTGCAAGAGACCCAGTACTTC.

This clonotype appeared many times. V and J are TRBV7-6 and TRBJ2-3; no clear D. The germline V and J ends were trimmed by 5 bases and 3 bases, with 15 bases remaining between them. This CDR3 is built from 15 residues. The germline V gene encodes CDR1 SGHVS and CDR2 FNYEAQ. The CDR3 region is CASSTPRDVTDTQYF. CDR3 nucleotide sequence: TGTGCCAGCAGCACCCCTAGGGATGTTACAGATACGCAGTATTTT.

In regard to this clonotype: A much larger clone lies one base from this, so it may be a read error. This chain joins TRBV7-9 and TRBJ2-1, with 10 bases that match TRBD1. This CDR3 has 16 amino acids. Germline V gives CDR1 SEHNR, CDR2 FQNEAQ (reference sequence). CDR3 in amino acids: CASSPWTGGVYDEQFF. The DNA of the CDR3 is TGTGCCAGCAGCCCCTGGACAGGGGGGGTCTACGATGAGCAGTTCTTC.

J is TRBJ2-4 and V is TRBV5-4, with D maybe TRBD2 (5 bases). V was clipped by 4 bases and J by 6 bases, with 14 bases between them. CDR1 is SGHNT, CDR2 YYREEE, per germline (reference sequence). The CDR3 length is 14 residues. Here the CDR3 reads CASSPDGNLNIQYF. The CDR3 DNA reads as TGTGCCAGCAGCCCAGACGGGAATTTAAACATTCAGTACTTC.

With respect to this clonotype: A read error is possible here, since a much larger clone lies one base away. V gene TRBV4-1 combines with J gene TRBJ2-7, with a weak D call TRBD2 (6 bases). Germline assignment: CDR1 MGHRA and CDR2 YSYEKL. V was shortened by 3 bases and J by 0 bases, with 12 bases between the two germline ends. The CDR3 covers 15 residues. In DNA, the CDR3 is TGCGCCAGCAGCCAGGGACTGGGGAGCTCCTACGAGCAGTACTTC. Translated: CASSQGLGSSYEQYF.

In the case of this clonotype: A much larger clone is a single base away; this may be a read error. Since the CDR3 does not end with the conserved phenylalanine or tryptophan, this likely comes from a read error. The CDR3 sequence: CSATDRSSYNSPLHL. The DNA of the CDR3 is TGCAGTGCTACTGACCGGAGCTCCTATAATTCACCCCTCCACCTT. V and J are TRBV20-1 and TRBJ1-6; D remains unclear. The CDR3 loop spans 15 amino acids. The V gene lost 4 bases and the J gene lost 0 bases, with 10 bases spanning the gap. CDR1 and CDR2 from the germline V gene are DFQATT and SNEGSKA (reference sequence).

V is TRBV11-2 and J is TRBJ2-2; tentatively, D is TRBD1 (6 bases). This CDR3 has 15 amino acids. The V gene's germline CDR1 is SGHAT and CDR2 FQNNGV. V lost 4 bases to trimming and J lost 0 bases, with 9 bases between them. The CDR3 nucleotides read TGTGCCAGCAGCTCGAGGGACACGAACACCGGGGAGCTGTTTTTT. Translated: CASSSRDTNTGELFF.

The table lists this clonotype with a few counts. The rearrangement uses TRBV4-1 and TRBJ2-7; no reliable D call. CDR3 size: 14 residues. Trimming took off 3 bases at V and 0 bases at J, with 9 bases between the two ends. CDR1 MGHRA and CDR2 YSYEKL come from the germline V gene. The CDR3 region has the DNA TGCGCCAGCAGCCATCAGAGGAGCTCCTACGAGCAGTACTTC. This codes for CASSHQRSSYEQYF.

In its sample, this clonotype was seen many times. The chain joins TRBV30 to TRBJ2-3, with unresolved D. The CDR3 length is 12 residues. Per germline, CDR1 GTSNPN and CDR2 SVGIG (reference sequence). V lost 0 bases and J 9 bases, leaving 10 bases between the germline ends. In nucleotides, the CDR3 is TGTGCCTGGAGTGTGGAAATGTCCACGCAGTATTTT. Residues: CAWSVEMSTQYF.